Listed below are T cell receptor beta chains from one sample, sequenced in a study of cytomegalovirus exposure and HLA in healthy donors. The repertoire was sequenced with immunoSEQ multiplex PCR; TCRdb's copy has only in-frame clones and lacks some. The sample has approximately 160,000 clones; approximately 80% are singletons. Sequencing was carried out using PBMCs. The receptors were gathered from a woman aged 40 to 50 in good health and CMV-seropositive. The CDR3 runs from the conserved cysteine through the conserved F or W. A D gene is named only where the DNA matches it firmly.

>TRBV6-5|TRBJ2-5|TRBD1
TGTGCCAGCAGCCGTGGACAGGGAGAGACCCAGTACTTC
CASSRGQGETQYF
>TRBV5-6|TRBJ2-2|-
TGTGCCAGCAGCCCTTATCTCGGGGACACCGGGGAGCTGTTTTTT
CASSPYLGDTGELFF
>TRBV5-4|TRBJ1-2|-
TGTGCCAGCAGCCTTACGGGAGCTGGAAACTATGGCTACACCTTC
CASSLTGAGNYGYTF
>TRBV5-4|TRBJ2-7|TRBD2
TGTGCCAGCAGCGGGGGACTAGCAGCCGAGCAGTACTTC
CASSGGLAAEQYF
>TRBV28|TRBJ1-5|TRBD1
TGTGCCAGCAGCTTACAGGGGGCTAGGCAGCCCCAGCATTTT
CASSLQGARQPQHF
>TRBV4-2|TRBJ1-1|-
TGTGCCAGCAGCCCCCTTAAAACCGGGACTGAAGCTTTCTTT
CASSPLKTGTEAFF
>TRBV28|TRBJ1-3|TRBD1
TGTGCCAGCAGTTTATGGACAGGGGACTCTGGAAACACCATATATTTT
CASSLWTGDSGNTIYF
>TRBV29-1|TRBJ2-5|-
TGCAGCGTTGGTGCGGAGACCCAGTACTTC
CSVGAETQYF
>TRBV4-3|TRBJ2-1|-
TGCGCCAGCAGCCAAGATCTACAGGCGACGCGAGAGCAGTTCTTC
CASSQDLQATREQFF
>TRBV12-1|TRBJ1-1|-
TGTGCCAGCAGCCGCAGAAGGAACACTGAAGCTTTCTTT
CASSRRRNTEAFF
>TRBV6-1|TRBJ1-1|-
TGTGCCAGCAGTGAAGTTGTCCCGGGGAGAACCCAACGTGGCACTGAAGCTTTCTTT
CASSEVVPGRTQRGTEAFF